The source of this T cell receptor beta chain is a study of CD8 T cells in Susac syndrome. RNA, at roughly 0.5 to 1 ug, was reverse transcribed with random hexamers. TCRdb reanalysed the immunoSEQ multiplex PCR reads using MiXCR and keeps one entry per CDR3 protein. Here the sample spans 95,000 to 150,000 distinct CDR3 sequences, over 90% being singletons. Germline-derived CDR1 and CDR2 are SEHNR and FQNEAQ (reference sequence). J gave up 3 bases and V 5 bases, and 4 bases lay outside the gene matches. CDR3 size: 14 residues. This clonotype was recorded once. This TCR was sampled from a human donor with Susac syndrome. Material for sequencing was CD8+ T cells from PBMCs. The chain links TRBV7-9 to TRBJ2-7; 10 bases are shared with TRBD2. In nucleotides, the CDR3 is TGTGCCAGCAGCCCCACTAGCGGGGACTACGAGCAGTACTTC. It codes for CASSPTSGDYEQYF.